The 30 T cell receptor beta chains presented below share a single source sample, sequenced in a study of cytomegalovirus exposure and HLA in healthy donors (dated by TCRdb to the late 2010s). The library relied on the immunoSEQ multiplex PCR assay. For the multiplex PCR, a mixture combining 60 forward primers for TCR Vbeta segments and 13 reverse primers for TCR Jbeta segments was used. The table comes from immuneACCESS by way of TCRdb, which keeps in-frame sequences with V and J called. Part of the clones is missing from these tables; in studies checked, under half for an unresolved V gene and the rest for unknown reasons. The sample table records 100,000 to 150,000 clones. In total, the top ten clones hold approximately 0.99% of the sample. What was sequenced was PBMCs. The receptors come from a man younger than 35 in good health and CMV-seronegative.

The chain combines TRBV29-1 with TRBJ2-3, with unresolved D. This CDR3 comprises 13 residues. From germline, CDR1 is SQVTM and CDR2 ANQGSEA. The ends were cut back, 5 bases at V and 2 bases at J, with 11 bases in the middle. This chain's CDR3 is CSVNQRLTDTQYF. The CDR3 nucleotides are TGCAGCGTTAATCAGCGTCTCACAGATACGCAGTATTTT.

As DNA, the CDR3 is TGTGCCAGCAGTTTCCCCGGGACAGGGCCTTACGAGCAGTACTTC. This gives the protein CASSFPGTGPYEQYF. V gene TRBV2 combines with J gene TRBJ2-7; 9 bases are a match to TRBD1. Germline trimming cut 5 bases from V and 4 bases from J; bases unmatched to any gene: 9. Per the germline V gene, CDR1 is SNHLY and CDR2 is FYNNEI. This CDR3 is built from 15 residues.

The gene calls are TRBV6-5 and TRBJ2-1; D is uncertain. The germline V gene has CDR1 MNHEY and CDR2 SVGAGI. Trimming took 0 bases from V and 2 from J, leaving 11 bases between them. The CDR3 consists of 16 residues. The CDR3 sequence: CASSYSSTVTYNEQFF. Here the CDR3 DNA reads TGTGCCAGCAGTTACTCTTCTACAGTTACCTACAATGAGCAGTTCTTC.

The CDR3 protein is CASNPAGVSEQFF. The DNA of the CDR3 is TGCGCCAGCAACCCGGCGGGGGTCAGTGAGCAGTTCTTC. The chain couples TRBV5-1 to TRBJ2-1; 7 positions match TRBD2. Losses at the gene ends were 6 bases for V and 9 bases for J; bases not matched to a gene: 9. Germline V gene sequence: CDR1 SGHRS, CDR2 YFSETQ. The CDR3 has 13 amino acids.

J is TRBJ1-2 and V is TRBV2; 12 bases align to TRBD1. Germline loops: CDR1 SNHLY, CDR2 FYNNEI. CDR3 length equals 15 residues. Trimming cost V 6 bases and J 9 bases; bases outside gene matches: 11. For the CDR3, the DNA is TGTGCCAGCAGCACTGGGACAGGGGGCGGGAGGAGCTACACCTTC. It specifies CASSTGTGGGRSYTF.

V and J are TRBV9 and TRBJ2-2; 11 bases are a match to TRBD1. From germline, CDR1 is SGDLS and CDR2 YYNGEE. V lost 5 bases, J lost 7 bases, and 10 bases stayed unmatched. This CDR3 is 16 amino acids long. CDR3 loop: CASSQGQGARDGELFF. As DNA, the CDR3 is TGTGCCAGCAGTCAAGGACAGGGGGCGCGTGACGGGGAGCTGTTTTTT.

The rearrangement joins TRBV25-1 to TRBJ2-7; 8 bases are shared with TRBD1. Germline loops: CDR1 MGHDK, CDR2 SYGVNS. Unmatched junction bases numbered 7, after V lost 6 bases and J lost 3 bases. The CDR3 has 14 residues. The CDR3 sequence is CASRKTGAYYEQYF. The CDR3 DNA sequence: TGTGCCAGCAGGAAGACAGGGGCATACTACGAGCAGTACTTC.

In DNA form, the CDR3 reads TGCGCCAGCAGCTTGGCCGGGACTAGCGGGCGCTACGAGCAGTACTTC. It encodes CASSLAGTSGRYEQYF. The chain joins TRBV5-1 to TRBJ2-7; 12 bases match TRBD2. Germline CDR1 reads SGHRS; CDR2 reads YFSETQ. CDR3 length: 16 amino acids. V gave up 0 bases and J gave up 3 bases; unmatched junction bases: 4.

The CDR3 is CASSPAGSNQPQHF. DNA of the CDR3: TGTGCCAGCAGCCCAGCGGGGAGCAATCAGCCCCAGCATTTT. J is TRBJ1-5 and V is TRBV9; D gene ambiguous. CDR1 and CDR2 (germline): SGDLS, YYNGEE. V lost 4 bases and J lost 1, with 9 bases in between. The CDR3 covers 14 residues.

The rearrangement links TRBV4-1 to TRBJ2-7, with 7 nucleotides matching TRBD1. CDR1 and CDR2 from the germline V gene are MGHRA and YSYEKL. V lost 3 bases to trimming and J lost 3 bases; unmatched junction nucleotides: 8. The CDR3 contains 15 residues. CDR3 amino acids: CASSHETGYRYEQYF. CDR3 bases: TGCGCCAGCAGCCATGAGACAGGGTACCGCTACGAGCAGTACTTC.

The chain recombines TRBV28 with TRBJ2-1; D gene uncertain. Per the germline V gene, CDR1 is MDHEN and CDR2 is SYDVKM. The CDR3 runs to 15 residues. The germline V and J ends were trimmed by 7 bases and 4 bases, with 17 bases remaining between them. CDR3 loop: CASTPADKLYNEQFF. Written as DNA, the CDR3 is TGTGCCAGCACCCCAGCAGACAAGCTTTACAATGAGCAGTTCTTC.

The chain uses TRBV10-2 and TRBJ1-1, with a tentative D call TRBD1 (5 bases). Trimming left V 0 bases short and J 1 base short, with 15 bases between. The germline gives CDR1 WSHSY, CDR2 SAAADI. The CDR3 has 17 residues. Here the CDR3 DNA reads TGCGCCAGCAGTGAGTCGGTCGGAAGACAGAAGAACACTGAAGCTTTCTTT. As protein: CASSESVGRQKNTEAFF.

The chain joins TRBV7-9 to TRBJ1-4, with D perhaps TRBD1 (5 bases). The germline CDR1 and CDR2 sequences are SEHNR and FQNEAQ (reference sequence). Trimming stripped 4 bases from V and 8 bases from J, with 11 bases between. This CDR3 spans 13 amino acids. The DNA for the CDR3 is TGTGCCAGCAGCTCGAGACAGTCGGAAAAACTGTTTTTT. The encoded protein is CASSSRQSEKLFF.

The chain recombines TRBV19 with TRBJ1-1, with 8 bases that match TRBD1. Trimming took 6 bases from V and 1 from J; bases not matched to a gene: 4. This CDR3 has 14 amino acids. Germline loops: CDR1 LNHDA, CDR2 SQIVND (reference sequence). CDR3 region: CASRKDRANTEAFF. CDR3 nucleotide sequence: TGTGCCAGTAGAAAGGACAGGGCGAACACTGAAGCTTTCTTT.

The chain is built from TRBV11-2 and TRBJ2-1, with 14 bases matching TRBD2. Unmatched junction bases numbered 5, after V lost 5 bases and J lost 8 bases. The germline V gene encodes CDR1 SGHAT and CDR2 FQNNGV. The CDR3 is 15 residues long. The DNA for the CDR3 is TGTGCCAGCAGCCCGGGACTAGCGGGAGATGATGAGCAGTTCTTC. Translating gives CASSPGLAGDDEQFF.

The chain employs TRBV12-5 and TRBJ1-6; tentatively, D is TRBD1 (6 bases). Germline V gene data show CDR1 as LGHNT and CDR2 as FRNRAP. V was clipped by 3 bases and J by 9 bases, with 15 bases between them. This CDR3 comprises 15 residues. The DNA for the CDR3 is TGTGCTAGTGGTTTTACCGGGACATTATCTTCACCCCTCCACTTT. Amino acid sequence: CASGFTGTLSSPLHF.

The chain is built from TRBV4-1 and TRBJ1-2; a possible D gene is TRBD1 (6 bases). The CDR3 extends over 13 amino acids. Looked up from germline, CDR1 is MGHRA and CDR2 is YSYEKL. The V end was cut by 3 bases, the J end by 7 bases, with 12 bases between. This CDR3 is CASSHMQGTGYTF. The CDR3 bases are TGCGCCAGCAGCCACATGCAGGGGACTGGCTACACCTTC.

As regards this clone: This sample also contains other DNA sequences that code for the same CDR3. This chain uses TRBV29-1 with TRBJ1-2; 8 nucleotides align to TRBD1. CDR1 is SQVTM, CDR2 ANQGSEA, per germline. Trimming removed 6 bases from V and 2 bases from J; junction bases left unmatched: 2. The CDR3 has 12 residues. CDR3 region: CSVGQGNYGYTF. The CDR3 nucleotides read TGCAGCGTCGGACAGGGAAACTATGGCTACACCTTC.

The J gene is TRBJ1-1, the V gene TRBV9; 10 bases are a match to TRBD1. Trimming at V came to 4 bases and at J to 1 base, leaving 10 bases not matched to a gene. CDR1 SGDLS and CDR2 YYNGEE come from the germline V gene. This CDR3 spans 17 amino acids. CDR3 loop: CASSPGTGASWNTEAFF. CDR3 nucleotides: TGTGCCAGCAGCCCCGGGACAGGGGCGTCATGGAACACTGAAGCTTTCTTT. Full variable domain (outside the CDR3, taken from reference TRBV9 and TRBJ1-1): DSGVTQTPKHLITATGQRVTLRCSPRSGDLSVYWYQQSLDQGLQFLIQYYNGEERAKGNILERFSAQQFPDLHSELNLSSLELGDSALYFCASSPGTGASWNTEAFFGQGTRLTVV.

V gene TRBV4-1 combines with J gene TRBJ2-5; 7 bases map to TRBD1. V lost 6 bases to trimming and J lost 3 bases; unmatched junction nucleotides: 4. The CDR3 contains 13 residues. Germline CDR1 MGHRA, CDR2 YSYEKL. CDR3 nucleotide sequence: TGCGCCAGCAGTGGGCAGGGGGAAGAGACCCAGTACTTC. Its translation is CASSGQGEETQYF.

The chain has TRBV19 and TRBJ2-1; D perhaps matches TRBD1 (5 bases). CDR3 length: 13 amino acids. The V gene's germline CDR1 is LNHDA and CDR2 SQIVND (reference sequence). Trimming removed 1 base from V and 9 bases from J, with 10 bases in between. The CDR3 loop is CASSIGWGTEQFF. CDR3 nucleotide sequence: TGTGCCAGTAGTATAGGCTGGGGCACTGAGCAGTTCTTC.

The V gene is TRBV6-1, the J gene TRBJ2-7; TRBD1 agrees at 9 bases. The CDR3 runs 15 residues. J gave up 4 bases and V 6 bases, and 10 bases lay outside the gene matches. The germline gives CDR1 MNHNS, CDR2 SASEGT. Here the CDR3 reads CASREQSGTGYEQYF. CDR3 in DNA: TGTGCCAGCAGGGAGCAATCCGGGACAGGGTACGAGCAGTACTTC.

The CDR3 reads CASSERRTGRGGEKLFF. The CDR3 DNA follows: TGTGCCAGCAGTGAACGGAGGACAGGGCGAGGAGGTGAAAAACTGTTTTTT. The chain has TRBV6-1 and TRBJ1-4; 8 bases line up with TRBD1. The junction had 12 bases not matched to a gene; V was cut back by 2 bases and J by 7 bases. Germline CDR1 and CDR2: MNHNS and SASEGT. CDR3 length: 17 residues.

The chain links TRBV4-2 to TRBJ1-2; TRBD1 is a possible D gene (5 bases). There are 15 residues in the CDR3. Germline CDR1 is LGHNA and CDR2 is YNFKEQ. V was shortened by 2 bases and J by 2 bases, with 12 bases between the two germline ends. The CDR3 protein is CASSQPLQGNYGYTF. In nucleotides, the CDR3 is TGTGCCAGCAGCCAACCACTGCAGGGCAACTATGGCTACACCTTC.

In the case of this clone: The sample holds other DNA sequences that translate to the same CDR3. This chain connects TRBV19 to TRBJ1-2, with D unresolved. Germline V gene sequence: CDR1 LNHDA, CDR2 SQIVND (reference sequence). There are 13 residues in the CDR3. Between the trimmed V and J ends, which lost 3 bases and 4 bases, there was a span of 9 bases. CDR3 protein: CASSIAEAYGYTF. DNA of the CDR3: TGTGCCAGTAGTATTGCGGAGGCCTATGGCTACACCTTC.

The genes are TRBV5-6 and TRBJ1-2; 11 bases are shared with TRBD1. The CDR3 consists of 13 residues. The ends lost 4 bases at V and 8 bases at J; junction bases unmatched: 4. Germline values: CDR1 SGHDT, CDR2 YYEEEE. CDR3 sequence: CASSLGQGDGYTF. In DNA form, the CDR3 reads TGTGCCAGCAGCCTGGGACAGGGGGACGGCTACACCTTC.

This chain joins TRBV5-1 and TRBJ2-3; D is uncertain. The CDR3 runs to 17 residues. Germline CDR1 and CDR2: SGHRS and YFSETQ. V lost 0 bases to trimming and J lost 5 bases, with 19 bases between them. The chain's CDR3 is CASSLDGNSPVQDTQYF. The CDR3 DNA sequence: TGCGCCAGCAGCTTGGATGGTAACAGCCCCGTCCAAGATACGCAGTATTTT.

This chain uses TRBV6-1 with TRBJ2-1; TRBD2 matches 13 bases. With 5 bases clipped from V and 8 bases from J, the junction kept 6 bases outside the gene matches. This CDR3 is built from 15 residues. Germline V gives CDR1 MNHNS, CDR2 SASEGT. The CDR3 DNA reads TGTGCCAGCAGTAGGACTAGCGGGAGTGCGGATGAGCAGTTCTTC. Translation gives CASSRTSGSADEQFF.

This chain connects TRBV28 to TRBJ2-7; D perhaps matches TRBD2 (5 bases). From germline, CDR1 is MDHEN and CDR2 SYDVKM. The CDR3 has 13 amino acids. V lost 7 bases and J lost 2, with 12 bases in between. CDR3: CASTLAMPYEQYF. The CDR3 DNA sequence: TGTGCCAGCACTCTAGCCATGCCCTACGAGCAGTACTTC.

The chain recombines TRBV6-1 with TRBJ1-5, with D hard to call. The germline V gene encodes CDR1 MNHNS and CDR2 SASEGT. The CDR3 totals 15 residues. The V gene lost 7 bases and the J gene lost 6 bases, with 19 bases spanning the gap. The CDR3 DNA reads as TGTGCCAGCACCCTAAGGTCGGGTTTCGGTCAGCCCCAGCATTTT. Protein sequence: CASTLRSGFGQPQHF.